Below are 8 T cell receptor beta chains sequenced from a single sample in a study of response to subunit inactivated influenza vaccine. MiXCR, applied by TCRdb to the RT-PCR reads, yields one record per CDR3 protein. The data hold 600,000 to 850,000 distinct CDR3 sequences, with 11% to 15% observed a single time. The sequencing used PBMCs from blood, collected 14 days before vaccination. Receptor source: a man in his fifties or sixties who received an inactivated influenza vaccine.

This clonotype has a count of ten or more. This rearrangement joins TRBV12-3 or TRBV12-4 to TRBJ2-3; D gene unclear. CDR3 length: 12 amino acids. With 5 bases removed from V and 3 bases from J, the gap between germline ends came to 6 bases. CDR3 amino acids: CASSHRTDTQYF. The CDR3 DNA follows: TGTGCCAGCAGTCATAGAACAGATACGCAGTATTTT.

This clonotype was detected many times. The CDR3 bases are TGCGCCAGCAGCCCCAGGATAAACACCGGGGAGCTGTTTTTT. Translation gives CASSPRINTGELFF. The chain links TRBV5-1 to TRBJ2-2; unclear D gene. Germline V gives CDR1 SGHRS, CDR2 YFSETQ. Between the trimmed V and J ends, which lost 4 bases and 2 bases, there was a span of 9 bases. The CDR3 totals 14 residues.

This clonotype was seen many times. The chain employs TRBV2 and TRBJ2-5; perhaps TRBD2 as D (7 bases). Trimming pared 5 bases from V and 4 bases from J, leaving 11 bases between. This CDR3 is built from 13 residues. Germline loops: CDR1 SNHLY, CDR2 FYNNEI. DNA of the CDR3: TGTGCCAGCAGTCCTGGGGGGGCAGAGACCCAGTACTTC. Protein sequence: CASSPGGAETQYF.

The chain uses TRBV5-1 and TRBJ2-5; D not resolved. This CDR3 is 15 amino acids long. The V gene lost 1 base and the J gene lost 1 base, with 11 bases spanning the gap. CDR1 and CDR2 (germline): SGHRS, YFSETQ. CDR3 sequence reads: CASSLIPKTQETQYF. In nucleotides, the CDR3 is TGCGCCAGCAGCTTGATTCCAAAGACCCAAGAGACCCAGTACTTC.

This chain connects TRBV30 to TRBJ2-5, with D perhaps TRBD2 (6 bases). This CDR3 region has 17 residues. Trimming stripped 1 base from V and 1 base from J, with 19 bases between. Germline V gives CDR1 GTSNPN, CDR2 SVGIG (reference sequence). The CDR3: CAWSDFSGRRPQETQYF. The CDR3 coding sequence is TGTGCCTGGAGTGATTTTAGCGGAAGGAGACCCCAAGAGACCCAGTACTTC.

This chain connects TRBV12-3 or TRBV12-4 to TRBJ1-5, with D possibly being TRBD1 (5 bases). V lost 6 bases to trimming and J lost 2 bases, with 14 bases between them. This CDR3 has 15 amino acids. The CDR3 region has the DNA TGTGCCAGCAGACCCGGGGCAGGACGCAATCAGCCCCAGCATTTT. The encoded protein is CASRPGAGRNQPQHF.

The chain recombines TRBV11-1 with TRBJ2-7, with TRBD2 matching over 7 bases. With 3 bases clipped from V and 6 bases from J, the junction kept 20 bases outside the gene matches. Germline CDR1 SGHAT, CDR2 FQDESV (reference sequence). The CDR3 runs to 18 residues. CDR3 residues: CASSLSLGGGTRKGEQYF. The CDR3 DNA sequence: TGTGCCAGCAGCTTGAGCCTCGGGGGAGGGACGAGAAAAGGCGAGCAGTACTTC.

This clonotype was seen only a few times. V usage is TRBV28 and J usage is TRBJ2-1, with 9 bases fitting TRBD1. Germline V gene data show CDR1 as MDHEN and CDR2 as SYDVKM. The CDR3 sequence is 14 residues long. V shed 3 bases, J shed 6 bases, and the junction held 3 bases outside the gene matches. The CDR3 coding sequence is TGTGCCAGCAGTTTTACAGGGGGCATCAATGAGCAGTTCTTC. As protein: CASSFTGGINEQFF.